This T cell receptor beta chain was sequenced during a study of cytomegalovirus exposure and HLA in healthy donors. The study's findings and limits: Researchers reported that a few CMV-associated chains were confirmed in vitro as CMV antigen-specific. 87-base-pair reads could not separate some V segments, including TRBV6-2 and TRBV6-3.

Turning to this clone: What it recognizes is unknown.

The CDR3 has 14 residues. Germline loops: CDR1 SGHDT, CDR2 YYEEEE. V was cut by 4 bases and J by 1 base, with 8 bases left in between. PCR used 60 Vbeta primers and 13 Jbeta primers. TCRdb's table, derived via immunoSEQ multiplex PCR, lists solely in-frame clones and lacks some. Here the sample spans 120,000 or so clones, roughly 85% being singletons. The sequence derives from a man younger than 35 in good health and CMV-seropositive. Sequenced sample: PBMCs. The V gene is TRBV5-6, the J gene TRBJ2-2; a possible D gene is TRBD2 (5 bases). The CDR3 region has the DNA TGTGCCAGCAGCCCTGGGAGGAACACCGGGGAGCTGTTTTTT. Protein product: CASSPGRNTGELFF.